Each of the 12 T cell receptor beta chains below was sequenced from the same sample in a study of blood T cell repertoires in COVID-19. The method was immunoSEQ multiplex PCR; TCRdb's version includes in-frame clones alone and lacks a portion of them. The sample shows tens of thousands of clones, 70% to 90% of them seen only once. Source material: peripheral blood. Every receptor here comes from a human donor in a cohort sampled during active COVID-19. The donor label of this sample is uncertain.

The chain couples TRBV3-1 (or the pseudogene TRBV3-2) to TRBJ2-7; 10 bases agree with TRBD1. CDR3 length: 13 amino acids. Per the germline V gene, CDR1 is LGHDT and CDR2 is YNNKEL (reference sequence). V was clipped by 4 bases and J by 4 bases; unmatched bases: 1. The CDR3 sequence: CASSRQGAYEQYF. The CDR3, as DNA: TGTGCCAGCAGCCGACAGGGGGCTTACGAGCAGTACTTC.

The V call is TRBV12-3 or TRBV12-4, the J call TRBJ2-1, with D possibly being TRBD1 (6 bases). Between the trimmed V and J ends, which lost 5 bases and 9 bases, there was a span of 11 bases. The CDR3 has 12 amino acids. Here the CDR3 reads CASSTEGGEQFF. Here the CDR3 DNA reads TGTGCCAGCAGTACGGAAGGGGGTGAGCAGTTCTTC.

This clone has only one observation. V usage is TRBV10-3 and J usage is TRBJ1-6; no clear D gene. Germline CDR1 reads ENHRY; CDR2 reads SYGVKD. The CDR3 consists of 13 residues. The ends were cut back, 2 bases at V and 8 bases at J, with 7 bases in the middle. The DNA of the CDR3 is TGTGCCATCAGTGAGAAGCCGGATTCACCCCTCCACTTT. It specifies CAISEKPDSPLHF.

The V gene is TRBV10-1, the J gene TRBJ2-1, with 11 bases aligning to TRBD1. The germline V gene encodes CDR1 WNHNN and CDR2 SYGVQD (reference sequence). The CDR3 consists of 15 residues. V gave up 2 bases and J gave up 6 bases; unmatched junction bases: 3. The CDR3 sequence: CASSEGQGAFNEQFF. The CDR3 DNA reads TGCGCCAGCAGTGAGGGACAGGGGGCCTTCAATGAGCAGTTCTTC.

The J gene is TRBJ2-7, the V gene TRBV18; tentative D call: TRBD1 (6 bases). Germline CDR1 KGHSH, CDR2 LQKENI. The CDR3 covers 14 residues. The V end was cut by 6 bases, the J end by 9 bases, with 21 bases between. Written as DNA, the CDR3 is TGTGCCAGCTCCCCCGGAGCGCAGAGGGGGTCGCAGTACTTC. Protein product: CASSPGAQRGSQYF. The full variable domain, completed using reference TRBV18 and TRBJ2-7, is NAGVMQNPRHLVRRRGQEARLRCSPMKGHSHVYWYRQLPEEGLKFMVYLQKENIIDESGMPKERFSAEFPKEGPSILRIQQVVRGDSAAYFCASSPGAQRGSQYFGPGTRLTVT.

J is TRBJ1-1 and V is TRBV4-1, with D unclear. CDR1 is MGHRA and CDR2 is YSYEKL in the germline V gene. The CDR3 has 15 residues. V lost 1 base to trimming and J lost 5 bases, with 14 bases between them. The CDR3 is CASSQGGGKYTEAFF. CDR3 DNA sequence: TGCGCCAGCAGCCAAGGTGGAGGGAAGTATACTGAAGCTTTCTTT.

The chain employs TRBV30 and TRBJ2-5, with 7 bases aligning to TRBD2. This CDR3 contains 12 residues. Germline V gene data show CDR1 as GTSNPN and CDR2 as SVGIG (reference sequence). The junction had 4 bases not matched to a gene; V was cut back by 3 bases and J by 6 bases. CDR3 coding DNA: TGTGCCTGGAGCCGGACTAGGCAGACCCAGTACTTC. Translation gives CAWSRTRQTQYF.

The gene calls are TRBV28 and TRBJ2-1, with D possibly being TRBD1 (6 bases). With 2 bases removed from V and 9 bases from J, the gap between germline ends came to 17 bases. From germline, CDR1 is MDHEN and CDR2 SYDVKM. This CDR3 contains 15 residues. The CDR3 here is CASSLTGQGKGEQFF. CDR3 in DNA: TGTGCCAGCAGTTTAACAGGGCAGGGTAAGGGTGAGCAGTTCTTC.

The V and J genes are TRBV27 and TRBJ2-5; 9 positions agree with TRBD1. CDR3 length: 14 amino acids. V lost 8 bases to trimming and J lost 2 bases; unmatched junction nucleotides: 6. CDR1 MNHEY and CDR2 SMNVEV come from the germline V gene (reference sequence). The CDR3 DNA follows: TGTGCCAGCCGGACAGGGGCAAATCAAGAGACCCAGTACTTC. It specifies CASRTGANQETQYF.

This rearrangement joins TRBV18 to TRBJ2-5, with TRBD1 identical over 10 bases. The germline V gene encodes CDR1 KGHSH and CDR2 LQKENI. J gave up 5 bases and V 0 bases, and 3 bases lay outside the gene matches. The CDR3 has 15 residues. CDR3 protein: CASSPPGQGVETQYF. In DNA, the CDR3 is TGTGCCAGCTCACCACCCGGACAGGGGGTGGAGACCCAGTACTTC.

V and J are TRBV3-1 (or the pseudogene TRBV3-2) and TRBJ2-1; tentative D call: TRBD2 (5 bases). Germline V gene lookup returns CDR1 LGHDT and CDR2 YNNKEL (reference sequence). The V gene lost 4 bases and the J gene lost 6 bases, with 10 bases spanning the gap. This CDR3 has 13 residues. In DNA form, the CDR3 reads TGTGCCAGCAGCCTGTCCGGGGTCAATGAGCAGTTCTTC. Encoded protein: CASSLSGVNEQFF.

The chain carries TRBV7-8 and TRBJ2-5; no clear D gene. This CDR3 contains 16 residues. Germline V CDR1 and CDR2: SGHVS, FQNEAQ. Trimming stripped 1 base from V and 1 base from J, with 13 bases between. CDR3: CASSLVVSRIQETQYF. The CDR3 DNA reads as TGTGCCAGCAGCTTAGTGGTTAGCAGAATCCAAGAGACCCAGTACTTC.